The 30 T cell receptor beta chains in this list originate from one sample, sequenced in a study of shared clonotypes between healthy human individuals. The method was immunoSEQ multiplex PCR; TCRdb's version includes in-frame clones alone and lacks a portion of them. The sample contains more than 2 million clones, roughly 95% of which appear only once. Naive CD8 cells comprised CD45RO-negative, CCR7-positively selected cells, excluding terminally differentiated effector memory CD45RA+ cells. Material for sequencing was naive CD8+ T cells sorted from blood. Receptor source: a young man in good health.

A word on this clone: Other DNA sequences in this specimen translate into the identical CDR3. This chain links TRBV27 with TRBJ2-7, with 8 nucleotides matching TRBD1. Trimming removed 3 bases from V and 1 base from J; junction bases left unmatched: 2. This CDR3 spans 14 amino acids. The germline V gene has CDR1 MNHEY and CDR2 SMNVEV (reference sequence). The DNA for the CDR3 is TGTGCCAGCAGTTTTCAGGGGGCATCCTACGAGCAGTACTTC. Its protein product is CASSFQGASYEQYF.

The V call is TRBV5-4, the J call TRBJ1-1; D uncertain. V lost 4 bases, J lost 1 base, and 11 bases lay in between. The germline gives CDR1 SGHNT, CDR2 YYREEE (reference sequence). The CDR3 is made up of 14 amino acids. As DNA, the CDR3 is TGTGCCAGCAGCGCTCCTCAATGGAACACTGAAGCTTTCTTT. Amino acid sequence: CASSAPQWNTEAFF.

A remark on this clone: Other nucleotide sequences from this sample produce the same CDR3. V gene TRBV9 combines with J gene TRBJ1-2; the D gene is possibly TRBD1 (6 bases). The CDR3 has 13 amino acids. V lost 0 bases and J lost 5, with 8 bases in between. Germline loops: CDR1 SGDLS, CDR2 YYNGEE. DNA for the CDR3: TGTGCCAGCAGCGTAGGGACAGTTTATGGCTACACCTTC. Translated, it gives CASSVGTVYGYTF.

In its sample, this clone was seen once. The CDR3 loop is CATSSIRNEQFF. CDR3 DNA sequence: TGTGCCACCAGCAGCATCCGAAATGAGCAGTTCTTC. This chain connects TRBV15 to TRBJ2-1; no clear D. This CDR3 region has 12 residues. Germline V gene data show CDR1 as LNHNV and CDR2 as YYDKDF (reference sequence). V was trimmed by 3 bases and J by 7 bases, leaving 7 bases between them.

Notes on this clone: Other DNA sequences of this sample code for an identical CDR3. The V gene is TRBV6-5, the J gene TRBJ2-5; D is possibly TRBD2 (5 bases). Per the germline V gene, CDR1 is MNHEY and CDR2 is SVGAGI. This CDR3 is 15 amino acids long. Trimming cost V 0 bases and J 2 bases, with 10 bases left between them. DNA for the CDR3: TGTGCCAGCAGTTACTCGGCGGGCGGACAAGAGACCCAGTACTTC. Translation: CASSYSAGGQETQYF.

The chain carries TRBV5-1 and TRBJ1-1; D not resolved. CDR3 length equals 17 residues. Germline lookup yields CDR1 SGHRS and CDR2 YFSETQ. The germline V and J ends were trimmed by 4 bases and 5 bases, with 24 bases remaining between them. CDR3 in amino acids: CASSLSQGPGGWTEAFF. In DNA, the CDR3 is TGCGCCAGCAGCCTTTCTCAAGGTCCGGGAGGCTGGACTGAAGCTTTCTTT.

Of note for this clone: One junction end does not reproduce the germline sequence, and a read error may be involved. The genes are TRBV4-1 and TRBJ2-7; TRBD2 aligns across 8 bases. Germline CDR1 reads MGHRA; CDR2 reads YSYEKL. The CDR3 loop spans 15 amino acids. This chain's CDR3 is CVSSQSLADPYEQYF. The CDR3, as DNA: TGCGTCAGCAGCCAATCACTAGCGGACCCCTACGAGCAGTACTTC.

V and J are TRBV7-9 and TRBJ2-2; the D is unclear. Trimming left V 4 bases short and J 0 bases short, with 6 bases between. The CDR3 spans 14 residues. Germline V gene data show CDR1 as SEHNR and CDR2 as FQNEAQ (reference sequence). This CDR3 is CASSSASNTGELFF. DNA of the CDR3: TGTGCCAGCAGCTCCGCCTCGAACACCGGGGAGCTGTTTTTT.

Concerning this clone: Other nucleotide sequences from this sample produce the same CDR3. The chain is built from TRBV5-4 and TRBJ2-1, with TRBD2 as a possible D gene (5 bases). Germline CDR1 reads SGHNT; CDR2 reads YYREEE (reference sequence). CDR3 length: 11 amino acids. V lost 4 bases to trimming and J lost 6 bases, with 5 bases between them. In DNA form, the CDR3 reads TGTGCCAGCAGCCGGGGCAATGAGCAGTTCTTC. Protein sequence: CASSRGNEQFF.

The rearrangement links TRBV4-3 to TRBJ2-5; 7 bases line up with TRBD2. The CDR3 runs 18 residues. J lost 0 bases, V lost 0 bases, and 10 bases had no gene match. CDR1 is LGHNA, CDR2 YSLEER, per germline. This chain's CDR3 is CASSQEITGEGHQETQYF. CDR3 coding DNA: TGCGCCAGCAGCCAAGAAATTACGGGGGAGGGCCACCAAGAGACCCAGTACTTC.

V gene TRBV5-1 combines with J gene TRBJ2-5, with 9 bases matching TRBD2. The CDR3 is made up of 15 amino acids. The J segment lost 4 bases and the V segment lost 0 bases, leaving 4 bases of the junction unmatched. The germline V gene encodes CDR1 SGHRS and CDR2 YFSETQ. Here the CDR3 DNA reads TGCGCCAGCAGCTTGGACGGGACTAGCTCAGAGACCCAGTACTTC. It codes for CASSLDGTSSETQYF.

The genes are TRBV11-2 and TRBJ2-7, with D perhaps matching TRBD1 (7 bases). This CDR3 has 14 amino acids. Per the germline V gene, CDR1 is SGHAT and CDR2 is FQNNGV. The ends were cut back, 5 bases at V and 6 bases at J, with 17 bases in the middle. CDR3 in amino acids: CASSAGQGGLEQYF. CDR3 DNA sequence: TGTGCCAGCAGCGCCGGGCAGGGGGGACTCGAGCAGTACTTC.

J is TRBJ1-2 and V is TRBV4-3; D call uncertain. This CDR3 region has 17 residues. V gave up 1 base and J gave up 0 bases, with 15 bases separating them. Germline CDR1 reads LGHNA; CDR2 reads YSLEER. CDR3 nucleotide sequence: TGCGCCAGCAGCCAAGGCAGGATCTGGGGTTCTAACTATGGCTACACCTTC. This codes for CASSQGRIWGSNYGYTF.

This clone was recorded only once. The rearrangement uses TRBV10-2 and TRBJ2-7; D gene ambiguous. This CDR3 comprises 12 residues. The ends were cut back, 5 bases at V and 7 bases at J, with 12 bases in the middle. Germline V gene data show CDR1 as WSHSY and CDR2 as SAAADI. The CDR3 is CASSRPGWEQYF. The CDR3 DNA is TGCGCCAGCAGTAGGCCAGGTTGGGAGCAGTACTTC.

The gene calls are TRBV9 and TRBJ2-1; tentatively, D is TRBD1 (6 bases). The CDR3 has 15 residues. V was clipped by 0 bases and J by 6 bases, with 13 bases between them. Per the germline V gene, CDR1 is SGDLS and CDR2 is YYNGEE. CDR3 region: CASSVEAGVFNEQFF. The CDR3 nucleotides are TGTGCCAGCAGCGTAGAGGCAGGGGTCTTCAATGAGCAGTTCTTC.

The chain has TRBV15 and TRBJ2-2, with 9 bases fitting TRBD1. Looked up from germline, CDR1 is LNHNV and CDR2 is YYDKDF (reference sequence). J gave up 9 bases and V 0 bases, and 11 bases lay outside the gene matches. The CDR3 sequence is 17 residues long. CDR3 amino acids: CATSRDPGQGPPRELFF. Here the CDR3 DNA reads TGTGCCACCAGCAGAGACCCGGGACAGGGACCACCTAGGGAGCTGTTTTTT.

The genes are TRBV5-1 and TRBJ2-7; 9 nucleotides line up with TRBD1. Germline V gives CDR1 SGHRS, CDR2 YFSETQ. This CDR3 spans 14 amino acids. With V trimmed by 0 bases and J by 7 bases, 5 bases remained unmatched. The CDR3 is CASSLVTGGSEQYF. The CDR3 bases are TGCGCCAGCAGCTTGGTGACAGGGGGTAGTGAGCAGTACTTC.

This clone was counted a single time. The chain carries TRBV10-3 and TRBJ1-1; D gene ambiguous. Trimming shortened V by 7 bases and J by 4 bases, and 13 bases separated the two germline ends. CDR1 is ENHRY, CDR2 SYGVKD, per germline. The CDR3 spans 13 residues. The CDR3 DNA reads TGTGCCATCACCGACGGGCTGGTCACTGAAGCTTTCTTT. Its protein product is CAITDGLVTEAFF.

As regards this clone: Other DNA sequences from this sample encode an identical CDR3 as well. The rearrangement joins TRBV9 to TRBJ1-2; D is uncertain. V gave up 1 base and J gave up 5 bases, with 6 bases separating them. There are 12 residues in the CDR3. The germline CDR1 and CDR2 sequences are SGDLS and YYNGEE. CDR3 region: CASSVNSYGYTF. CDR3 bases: TGTGCCAGCAGCGTAAACTCATATGGCTACACCTTC.

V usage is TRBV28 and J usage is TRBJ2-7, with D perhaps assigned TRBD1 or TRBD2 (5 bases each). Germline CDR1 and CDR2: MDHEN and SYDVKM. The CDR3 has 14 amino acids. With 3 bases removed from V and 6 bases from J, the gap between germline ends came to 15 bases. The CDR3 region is CASSLPTGRSEQYF. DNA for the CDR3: TGTGCCAGCAGTTTGCCGACGGGACGCAGCGAGCAGTACTTC.

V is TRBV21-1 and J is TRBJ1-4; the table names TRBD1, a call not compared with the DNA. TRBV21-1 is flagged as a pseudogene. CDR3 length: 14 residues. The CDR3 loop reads CASSAGQPNEKLFF. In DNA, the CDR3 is TGTGCCAGCAGCGCGGGACAGCCTAATGAAAAACTGTTTTTT.

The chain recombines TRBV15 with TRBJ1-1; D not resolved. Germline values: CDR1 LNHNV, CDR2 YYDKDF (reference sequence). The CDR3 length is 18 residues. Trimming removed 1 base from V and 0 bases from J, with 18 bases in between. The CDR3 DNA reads TGTGCCACCAGCAGAGTTTCCCTTTTGGCAGACATGAACACTGAAGCTTTCTTT. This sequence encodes CATSRVSLLADMNTEAFF.

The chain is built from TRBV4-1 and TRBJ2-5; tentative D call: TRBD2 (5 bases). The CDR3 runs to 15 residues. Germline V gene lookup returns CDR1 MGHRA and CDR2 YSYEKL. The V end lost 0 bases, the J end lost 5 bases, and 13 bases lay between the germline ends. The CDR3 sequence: CASSQEPGVLETQYF. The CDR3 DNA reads TGCGCCAGCAGCCAAGAACCCGGGGTACTGGAGACCCAGTACTTC.

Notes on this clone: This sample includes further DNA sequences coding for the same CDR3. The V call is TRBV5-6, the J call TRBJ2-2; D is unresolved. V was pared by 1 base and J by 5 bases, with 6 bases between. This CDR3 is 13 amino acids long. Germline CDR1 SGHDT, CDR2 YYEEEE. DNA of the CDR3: TGTGCCAGCAGCTTGTGGGGAACCGGGGAGCTGTTTTTT. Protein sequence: CASSLWGTGELFF.

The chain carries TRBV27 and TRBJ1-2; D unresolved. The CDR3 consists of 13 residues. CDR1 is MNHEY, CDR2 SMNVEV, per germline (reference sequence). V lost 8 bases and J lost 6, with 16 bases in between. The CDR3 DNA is TGTGCCAGCGGGTTAGGATCATGGGATGGCTACACCTTC. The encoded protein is CASGLGSWDGYTF.

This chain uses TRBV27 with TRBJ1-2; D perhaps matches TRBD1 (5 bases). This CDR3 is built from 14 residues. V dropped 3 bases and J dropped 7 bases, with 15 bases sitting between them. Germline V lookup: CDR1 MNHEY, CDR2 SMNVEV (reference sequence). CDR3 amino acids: CASSLGGAFGGYTF. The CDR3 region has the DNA TGTGCCAGCAGTTTGGGAGGGGCGTTTGGTGGCTACACCTTC.

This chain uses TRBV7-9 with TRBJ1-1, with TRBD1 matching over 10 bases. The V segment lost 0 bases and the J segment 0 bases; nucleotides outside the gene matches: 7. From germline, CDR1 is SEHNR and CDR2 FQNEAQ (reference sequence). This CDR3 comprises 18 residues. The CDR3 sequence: CASSLAGGQGSMNTEAFF. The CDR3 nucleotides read TGTGCCAGCAGCTTAGCAGGGGGACAGGGGTCCATGAACACTGAAGCTTTCTTT.

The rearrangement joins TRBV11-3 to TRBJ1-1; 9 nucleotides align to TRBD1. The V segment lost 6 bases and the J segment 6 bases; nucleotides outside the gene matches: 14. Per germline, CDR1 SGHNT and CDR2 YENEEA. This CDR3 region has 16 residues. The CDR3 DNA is TGTGCCAGCAGAGGAGGGACAGGGACTAGGGGTTCTGAAGCTTTCTTT. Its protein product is CASRGGTGTRGSEAFF.

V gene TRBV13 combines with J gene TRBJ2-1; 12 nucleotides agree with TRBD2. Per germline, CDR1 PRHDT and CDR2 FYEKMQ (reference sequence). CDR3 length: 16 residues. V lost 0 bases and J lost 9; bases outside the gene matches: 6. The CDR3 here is CASSLGQTSGSSEQFF. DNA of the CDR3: TGTGCCAGCAGCTTAGGCCAGACTAGCGGGAGCTCTGAGCAGTTCTTC.

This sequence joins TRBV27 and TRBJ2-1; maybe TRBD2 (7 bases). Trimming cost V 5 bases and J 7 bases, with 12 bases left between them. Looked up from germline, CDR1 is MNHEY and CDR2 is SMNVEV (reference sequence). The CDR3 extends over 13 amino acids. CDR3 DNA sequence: TGTGCCAGCAGTGGGGGGGGCCGGAATGAGCAGTTCTTC. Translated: CASSGGGRNEQFF.